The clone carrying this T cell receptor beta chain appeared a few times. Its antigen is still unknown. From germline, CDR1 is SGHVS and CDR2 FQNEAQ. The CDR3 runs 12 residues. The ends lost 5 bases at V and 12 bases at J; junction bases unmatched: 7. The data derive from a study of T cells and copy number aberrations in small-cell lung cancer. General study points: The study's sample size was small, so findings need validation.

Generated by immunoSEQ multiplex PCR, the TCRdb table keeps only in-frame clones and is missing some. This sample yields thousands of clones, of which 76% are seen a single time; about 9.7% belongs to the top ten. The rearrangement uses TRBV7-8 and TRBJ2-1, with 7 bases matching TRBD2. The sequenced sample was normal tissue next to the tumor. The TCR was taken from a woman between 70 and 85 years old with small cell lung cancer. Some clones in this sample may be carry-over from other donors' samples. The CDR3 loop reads CASSPGTMGQFF. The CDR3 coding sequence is TGTGCCAGCAGCCCCGGGACTATGGGGCAGTTCTTC.